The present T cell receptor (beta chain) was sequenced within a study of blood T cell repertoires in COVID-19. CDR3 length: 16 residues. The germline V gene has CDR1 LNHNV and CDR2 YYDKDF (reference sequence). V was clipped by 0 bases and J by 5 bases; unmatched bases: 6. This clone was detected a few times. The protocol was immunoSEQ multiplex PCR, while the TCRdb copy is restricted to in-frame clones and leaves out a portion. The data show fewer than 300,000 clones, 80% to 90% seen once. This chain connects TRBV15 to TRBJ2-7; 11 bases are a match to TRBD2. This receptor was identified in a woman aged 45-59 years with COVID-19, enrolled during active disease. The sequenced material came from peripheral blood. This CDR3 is CATSRDKLAGAHEQYF. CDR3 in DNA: TGTGCCACCAGCAGAGATAAACTAGCGGGAGCCCACGAGCAGTACTTC. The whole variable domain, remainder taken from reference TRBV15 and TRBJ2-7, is DAMVIQNPRYQVTQFGKPVTLSCSQTLNHNVMYWYQQKSSQAPKLLFHYYDKDFNNEADTPDNFQSRRPNTSFCFLDIRSPGLGDTAMYLCATSRDKLAGAHEQYFGPGTRLTVT.